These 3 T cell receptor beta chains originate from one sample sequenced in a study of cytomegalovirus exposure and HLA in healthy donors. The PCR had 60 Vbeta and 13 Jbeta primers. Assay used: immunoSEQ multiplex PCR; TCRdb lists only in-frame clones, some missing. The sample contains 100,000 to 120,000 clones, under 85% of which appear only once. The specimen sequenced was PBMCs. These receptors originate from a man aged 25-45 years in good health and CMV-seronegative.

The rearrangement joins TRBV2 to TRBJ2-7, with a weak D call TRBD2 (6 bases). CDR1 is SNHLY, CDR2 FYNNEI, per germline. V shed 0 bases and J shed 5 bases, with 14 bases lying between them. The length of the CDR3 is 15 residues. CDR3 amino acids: CASSEAWREMDEQYF. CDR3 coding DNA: TGTGCCAGCAGTGAAGCCTGGAGGGAAATGGACGAGCAGTACTTC.

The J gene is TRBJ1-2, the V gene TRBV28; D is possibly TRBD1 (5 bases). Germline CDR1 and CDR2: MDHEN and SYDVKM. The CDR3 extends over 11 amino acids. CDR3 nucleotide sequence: TGTGCTCTTGTGGCGGGGGGAGGCTACACCTTC. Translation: CALVAGGGYTF.

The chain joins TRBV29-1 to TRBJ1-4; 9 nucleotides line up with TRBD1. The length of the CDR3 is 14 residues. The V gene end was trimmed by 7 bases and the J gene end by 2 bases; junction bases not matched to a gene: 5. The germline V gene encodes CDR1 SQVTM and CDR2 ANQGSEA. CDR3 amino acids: CSGTGGTTNEKLFF. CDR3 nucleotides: TGCAGCGGAACAGGGGGCACGACTAATGAAAAACTGTTTTTT.